These T cell receptor beta chains were read from a single sample in a study of T cells expressing NK-cell markers. TCRdb reprocessed the 5' RACE reads and keeps a single row for each CDR3 protein, giving no DNA. The table lists about 540,000 distinct CDR3 sequences, with 3% to 4.5% in the top ten. Sample: blood T cells: a sorted CD56 or NKG2C T cell subset, CD4+ or CD8+ T cells, or bulk PBMC T cells (not recorded which). These receptors were taken from a man aged 18 to 29 in good health. The CDR3 runs from the conserved cysteine through the conserved F or W. Fields, in order: CDR3 length, V gene, J gene, CDR3 protein.

>16|TRBV7-2|TRBJ2-3
CASSLAGSGSTDTQYF
>16|TRBV7-9|TRBJ2-7
CASSLGRSGKDYEQYF
>14|TRBV20-1|TRBJ1-6
CSAQADPRNSPLHF
>13|TRBV29-1|TRBJ1-5
CSVGRDRGQPQHF
>16|TRBV20-1|TRBJ2-3
CSARAHIDELTDTQYF
>14|TRBV20-1|TRBJ2-5
CSGGGLAYQETQYF
>12|TRBV20-1|TRBJ1-2
CSARVRSYGYTF
>17|TRBV18|TRBJ2-2
CASSPREPGPNTGELFF
>17|TRBV12-3/TRBV12-4|TRBJ2-1
CASRPSSWGRAYNEQFF
>12|TRBV12-3/TRBV12-4|TRBJ2-5
CASSLVLETQYF
>15|TRBV29-1|TRBJ2-3
CSVEPGLAVTDTQYF
>13|TRBV12-3/TRBV12-4|TRBJ1-1
CASKNGGGHEAFF
>14|TRBV18|TRBJ2-7
CASSPRGAIYEQYF
>15|TRBV12-3/TRBV12-4|TRBJ2-7
CASSLWDRGAYEQYF
>14|TRBV7-3|TRBJ2-3
CAISLGFVTDTQYF
>15|TRBV30|TRBJ2-4
CAWSPTGEAKNIQYF
>14|TRBV28|TRBJ2-5
CASSSALRGETQYF